This T cell receptor (beta chain) was found in a study of graft-versus-host responses after intestinal transplantation listed by TCRdb under 2021. Study-level background: Recipients received multivisceral, liver-intestinal, or isolated intestinal transplants. All recipients received anti-thymocyte globulin induction followed by maintenance tacrolimus and steroids for about three years. After intestinal transplantation, graft-versus-host and host-versus-graft alloreactive T cell clones in the graft, circulation and bone marrow were tracked using bulk TCR-beta CDR3 sequencing. To identify alloreactive clones, pre-transplant mixed lymphocyte reaction products were sequenced and then compared with unstimulated pre-transplant donor and recipient T cells. The cohort enrolled 20 to 25 intestinal transplant recipients, one of whom was a retransplant, and a few patients without pretransplant specimens were excluded. A peak of at least 4% donor T cells among recipient peripheral blood mononuclear cells was the definition used for donor T cell macrochimerism. Instead of going to the commercial service, samples from a few later patients were sequenced in-house on an Illumina MiSeq and processed with MiXCR.

The library was generated by the immunoSEQ multiplex PCR assay. For most patients, genomic DNA was isolated with the Qiagen DNeasy Blood and Tissue Kit and sent frozen to Adaptive Biotechnologies for TCR sequencing. For most patients, genomic DNA was subjected to high-throughput TCR-beta CDR3 sequencing by Adaptive Biotechnologies. Per the source publication's procedure: TCR sequencing data were retrieved from Adaptive's ImmunoSEQ software for some 17 patients, whereas three other patients were processed with MiXCR and VDJtools. To correct CD4 versus CD8 sorting errors, any sequence found in both subsets at a frequency ratio below 5:1 was removed. Because the origin of CDR3 nucleotide sequences shared between donor and recipient could not be assigned, those sequences were removed. Alloreactive clones required at least 2-fold expansion over unstimulated cells and minimum CFSE-low frequency of 0.002% (template counts) or 0.001% (read counts). Mappable clones were those detected in sequenced pre-transplant spleen, lymph node, or MLR CFSE-low populations of the donor or recipient. The cumulative frequency of alloreactive clones was calculated as a percentage of all sequences, weighted by copy number. TCRdb provides this immuneACCESS table in a form limited to in-frame rearrangements. Some clones are lacking; in checked studies, under half of them reflect an unresolved V gene, and why the rest are absent is not known. V, J and clone size derive from that table, while D and trimming were established from the DNA sequence. The sample table contains about 93,000 clones; only one count was recorded for about 93% of them. The ten largest clones represent approximately 0.5% of the sample.

Looking up the germline V gene (reference sequence) yields CDR1 GTSNPN and CDR2 SVGIG. CDR3 length: 13 amino acids, cysteine to phenylalanine. Left in the record is the CDR3 DNA by itself, 39 bases read in frame from the first base. V is reduced by 0 bases and J by 4 bases, leaving a spacing of 9 bases between them. The time point label for this specimen denotes: cells obtained before transplantation from donor or recipient. CD3+CD4+ and CD3+CD8+ populations were FACS-sorted from unstimulated pre-transplant donor and recipient cells taken from spleen or lymph nodes. Results and caveats for the whole study, not just this receptor: In the allografts of patients with donor T cell macrochimerism, GvH to HvG T cell clonal ratios were high. Conclusions were limited by the relatively low number and heterogeneity of intestinal transplant patients. GvH clones were detected in recipient bone marrow, and some appeared earlier in ileal mucosa or blood, consistent with an intestinal mucosal origin. Early after transplant, peak levels of circulating GvH clones were associated with declines in HvG clones.

Of note for this clone: Its antigen remains undetermined. No much larger clone exists at a distance of one base, and base qualities are not known. The same CDR3 can be traced to other DNA sequences in this sample.

The sequencing here drew on unstimulated CD8+ T cells sorted from spleen or lymph node cells, taken before intestinal transplant. The chain couples TRBV30 to TRBJ2-5, with a tentative D gene TRBD1 over 6 matching bases. The receptor's source is a human donor who received an intestinal transplant. The CDR3 protein is CAWSVLGGETQYF. The nucleotide sequence is TGTGCCTGGAGTGTACTAGGGGGAGAGACCCAGTACTTC.